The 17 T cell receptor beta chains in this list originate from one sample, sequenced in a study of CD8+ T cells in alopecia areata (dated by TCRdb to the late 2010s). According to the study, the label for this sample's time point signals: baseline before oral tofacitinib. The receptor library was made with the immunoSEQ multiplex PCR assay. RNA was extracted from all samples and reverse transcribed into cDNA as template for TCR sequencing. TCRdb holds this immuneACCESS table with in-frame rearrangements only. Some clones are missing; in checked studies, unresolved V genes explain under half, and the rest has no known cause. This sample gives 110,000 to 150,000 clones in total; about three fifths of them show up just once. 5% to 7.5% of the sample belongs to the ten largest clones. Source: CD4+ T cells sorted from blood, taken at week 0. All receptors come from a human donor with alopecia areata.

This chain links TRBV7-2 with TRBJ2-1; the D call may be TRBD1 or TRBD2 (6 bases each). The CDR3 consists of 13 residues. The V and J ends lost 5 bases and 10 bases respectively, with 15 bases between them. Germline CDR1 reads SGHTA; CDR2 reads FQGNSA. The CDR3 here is CASSLGGLVEQFF. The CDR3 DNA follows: TGTGCCAGCAGCCTCGGGGGCCTGGTGGAGCAGTTCTTC.

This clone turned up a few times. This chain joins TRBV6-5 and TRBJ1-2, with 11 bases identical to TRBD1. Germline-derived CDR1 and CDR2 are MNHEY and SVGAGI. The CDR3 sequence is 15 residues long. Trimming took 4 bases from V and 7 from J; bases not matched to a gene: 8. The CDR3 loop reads CASSSDRGRGAGYTF. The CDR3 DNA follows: TGTGCCAGCAGTTCGGACAGGGGGCGCGGGGCTGGCTACACCTTC.

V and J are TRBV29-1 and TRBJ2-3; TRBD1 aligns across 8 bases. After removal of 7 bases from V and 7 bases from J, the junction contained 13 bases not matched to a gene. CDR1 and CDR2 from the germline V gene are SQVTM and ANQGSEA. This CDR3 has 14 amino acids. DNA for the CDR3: TGCAGCGCTATGAGGACAGGGTCCGTGTATACGCAGTATTTT. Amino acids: CSAMRTGSVYTQYF.

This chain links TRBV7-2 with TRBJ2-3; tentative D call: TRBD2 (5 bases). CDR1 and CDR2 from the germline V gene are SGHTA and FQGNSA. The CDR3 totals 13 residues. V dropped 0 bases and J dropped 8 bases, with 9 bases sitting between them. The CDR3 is CASSLAELVTQYF. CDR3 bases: TGTGCCAGCAGCTTAGCGGAACTAGTTACGCAGTATTTT.

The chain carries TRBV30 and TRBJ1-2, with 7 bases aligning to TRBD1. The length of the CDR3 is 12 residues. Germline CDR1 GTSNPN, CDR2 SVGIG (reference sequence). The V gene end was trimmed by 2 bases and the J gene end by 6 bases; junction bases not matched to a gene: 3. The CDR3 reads CAWSPTGDGYTF. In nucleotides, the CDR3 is TGTGCCTGGAGTCCTACAGGGGATGGCTACACCTTC. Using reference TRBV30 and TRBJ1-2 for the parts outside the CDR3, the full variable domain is SQTIHQWPATLVQPVGSPLSLECTVEGTSNPNLYWYRQAAGRGLQLLFYSVGIGQISSEVPQNLSASRPQDRQFILSSKKLLLSDSGFYLCAWSPTGDGYTFGSGTRLTVV.

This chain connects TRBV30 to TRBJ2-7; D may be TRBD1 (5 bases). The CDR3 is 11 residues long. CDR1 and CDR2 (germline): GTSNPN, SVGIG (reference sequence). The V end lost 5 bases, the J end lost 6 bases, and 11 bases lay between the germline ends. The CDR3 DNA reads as TGTGCCTGGGGATGGGGCCCCGAGCAGTACTTC. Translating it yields CAWGWGPEQYF.

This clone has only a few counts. This CDR3 is CASGTGRLSEYEQYF. CDR3 bases: TGTGCCAGCGGGACAGGTCGCCTTAGCGAGTACGAGCAGTACTTC. The chain carries TRBV2 and TRBJ2-7, with 8 bases matching TRBD1. Germline CDR1 reads SNHLY; CDR2 reads FYNNEI. Germline trimming cut 8 bases from V and 4 bases from J; bases unmatched to any gene: 13. The CDR3 runs to 15 residues.

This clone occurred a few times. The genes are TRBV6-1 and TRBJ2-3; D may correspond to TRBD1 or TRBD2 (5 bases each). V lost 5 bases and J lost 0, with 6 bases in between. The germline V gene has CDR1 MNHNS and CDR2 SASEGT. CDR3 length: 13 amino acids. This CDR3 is CASSWDSTDTQYF. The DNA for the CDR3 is TGTGCCAGCAGTTGGGACAGCACAGATACGCAGTATTTT.

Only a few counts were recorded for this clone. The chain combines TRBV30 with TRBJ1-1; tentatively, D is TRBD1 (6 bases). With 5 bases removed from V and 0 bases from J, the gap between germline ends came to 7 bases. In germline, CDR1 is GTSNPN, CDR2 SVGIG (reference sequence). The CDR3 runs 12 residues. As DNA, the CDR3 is TGTGCCTGGGGACAGATGAACACTGAAGCTTTCTTT. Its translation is CAWGQMNTEAFF.

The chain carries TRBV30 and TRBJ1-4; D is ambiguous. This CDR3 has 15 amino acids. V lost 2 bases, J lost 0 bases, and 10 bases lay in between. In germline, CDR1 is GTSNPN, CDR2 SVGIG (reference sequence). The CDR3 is CAWSWKLSTNEKLFF. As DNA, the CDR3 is TGTGCCTGGAGTTGGAAACTCTCAACTAATGAAAAACTGTTTTTT.

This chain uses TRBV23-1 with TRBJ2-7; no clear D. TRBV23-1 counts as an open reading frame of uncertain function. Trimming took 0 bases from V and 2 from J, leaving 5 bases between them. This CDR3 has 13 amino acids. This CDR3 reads CASSQSVPYEQYF. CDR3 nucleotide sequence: TGCGCCAGCAGTCAATCGGTCCCCTACGAGCAGTACTTC.

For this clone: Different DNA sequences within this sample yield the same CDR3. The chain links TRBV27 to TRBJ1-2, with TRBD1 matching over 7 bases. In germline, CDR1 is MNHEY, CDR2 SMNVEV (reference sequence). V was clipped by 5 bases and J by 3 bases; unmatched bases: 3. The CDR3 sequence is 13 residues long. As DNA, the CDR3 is TGTGCCAGCAGTCGAACAGGGGACTATGGCTACACCTTC. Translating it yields CASSRTGDYGYTF.

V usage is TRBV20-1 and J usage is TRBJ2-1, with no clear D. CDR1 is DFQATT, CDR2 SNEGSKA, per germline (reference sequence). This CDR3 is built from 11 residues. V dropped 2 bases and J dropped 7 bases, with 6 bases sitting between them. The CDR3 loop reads CSARYTNEQFF. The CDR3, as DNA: TGCAGTGCTAGATACACTAATGAGCAGTTCTTC.

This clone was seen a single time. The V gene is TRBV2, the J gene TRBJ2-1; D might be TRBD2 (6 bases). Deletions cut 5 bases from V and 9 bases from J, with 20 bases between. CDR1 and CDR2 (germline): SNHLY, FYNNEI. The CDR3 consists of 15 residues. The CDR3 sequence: CASSRDLGVYREQFF. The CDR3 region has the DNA TGTGCCAGCAGTCGGGACTTAGGGGTATATCGTGAGCAGTTCTTC. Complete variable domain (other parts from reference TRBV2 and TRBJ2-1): EPEVTQTPSHQVTQMGQEVILRCVPISNHLYFYWYRQILGQKVEFLVSFYNNEISEKSEIFDDQFSVERPDGSNFTLKIRSTKLEDSAMYFCASSRDLGVYREQFFGPGTRLTVL.

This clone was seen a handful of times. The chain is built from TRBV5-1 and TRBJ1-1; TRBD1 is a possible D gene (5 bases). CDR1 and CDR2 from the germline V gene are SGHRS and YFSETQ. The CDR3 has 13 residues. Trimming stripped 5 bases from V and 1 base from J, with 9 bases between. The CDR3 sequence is CASRYGGNTEAFF. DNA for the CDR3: TGCGCCAGCAGATATGGGGGGAACACTGAAGCTTTCTTT.

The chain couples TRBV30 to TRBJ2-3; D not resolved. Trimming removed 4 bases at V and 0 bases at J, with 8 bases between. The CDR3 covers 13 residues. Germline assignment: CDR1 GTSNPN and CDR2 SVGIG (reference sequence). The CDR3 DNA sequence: TGTGCCTGGATCGAGCGTAGCACAGATACGCAGTATTTT. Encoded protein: CAWIERSTDTQYF.

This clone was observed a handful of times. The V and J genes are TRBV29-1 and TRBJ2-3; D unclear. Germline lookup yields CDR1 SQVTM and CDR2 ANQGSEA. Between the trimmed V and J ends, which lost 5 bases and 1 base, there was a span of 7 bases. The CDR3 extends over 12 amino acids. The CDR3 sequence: CSVRIGTDTQYF. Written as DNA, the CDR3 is TGCAGCGTTCGTATAGGCACAGATACGCAGTATTTT.